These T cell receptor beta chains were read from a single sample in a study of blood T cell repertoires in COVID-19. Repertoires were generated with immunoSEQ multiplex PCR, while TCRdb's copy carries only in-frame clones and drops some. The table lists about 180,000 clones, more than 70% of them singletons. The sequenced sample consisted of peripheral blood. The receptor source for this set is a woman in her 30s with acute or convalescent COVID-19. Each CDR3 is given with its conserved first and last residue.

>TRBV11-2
CASSLGGGSGELFF
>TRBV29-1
CSVADRGDYGYTF
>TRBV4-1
CASSPVGNTIYF
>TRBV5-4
CASSRDSGRSYNEQFF
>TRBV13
CASSLGGGGAFF
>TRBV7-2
CASSWGGQGTSPLHF
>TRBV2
CASSGIAGTAYEQYF
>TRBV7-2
CASSLARLDEQYF
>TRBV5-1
CASSWRQVEETQYF
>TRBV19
CASNNRVSMLGYGYTF
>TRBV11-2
CASSLRGGGDGYTF
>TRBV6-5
CASSLWLAGVPGEQFF
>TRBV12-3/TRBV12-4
CASSQGKNIQYF
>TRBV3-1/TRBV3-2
CASSWDSSYGYTF
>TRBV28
CASRDRTAQAYEQYF
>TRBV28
CASREAGAGATDTQYF
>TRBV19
CASLGQDGVRTF
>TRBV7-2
CASSLGGTGGRALHF
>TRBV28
CASSSQRTGELFF
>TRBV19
CASSIGPAHEQYF
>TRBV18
CASSLGLVNTGELFF
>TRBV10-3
CAISGDSHKQETQYF
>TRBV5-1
CASSLSGHPNYGYTF
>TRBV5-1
CASRPQGAGANVLTF
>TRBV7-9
CASRTAGTNGEQYF
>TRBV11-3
CASSPIILHQGGDQPQHF
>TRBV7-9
CASSRDRESEKLFF
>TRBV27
CASSLSFRIVPQHF
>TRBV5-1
CASRDPSGRNEQFF
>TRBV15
CATSTGQGKNSPLHF
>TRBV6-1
CASSERQGGATNEKLFF
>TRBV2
CASSEYLAYGYTF
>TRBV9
CASSVVATGLGYTF
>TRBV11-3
CASSLGEGQEAFF
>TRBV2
CASTRRESNQPQHF
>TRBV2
CASRPDRLGYTF